Below, one TCR beta chain is given with its context. Measured with immunoSEQ multiplex PCR; TCRdb has only the in-frame clones, and not every one. The sample lists 60,000 to 85,000 clones; around 97% were seen once. This specimen belongs to a study of technical replicates of blood from a handful of donors. The CDR3 spans 16 residues. Per the germline V gene, CDR1 is LGHNA and CDR2 is YNFKEQ. Unmatched junction bases numbered 6, after V lost 5 bases and J lost 2 bases. Material for sequencing was T cells isolated from PBMCs. The origin of this receptor is a human donor in good health. V and J are TRBV4-2 and TRBJ2-5; 12 bases fit TRBD2. This chain's CDR3 is CASSGRLAGEQETQYF. For the CDR3, the DNA is TGTGCCAGCAGCGGCCGACTAGCGGGAGAACAAGAGACCCAGTACTTC.